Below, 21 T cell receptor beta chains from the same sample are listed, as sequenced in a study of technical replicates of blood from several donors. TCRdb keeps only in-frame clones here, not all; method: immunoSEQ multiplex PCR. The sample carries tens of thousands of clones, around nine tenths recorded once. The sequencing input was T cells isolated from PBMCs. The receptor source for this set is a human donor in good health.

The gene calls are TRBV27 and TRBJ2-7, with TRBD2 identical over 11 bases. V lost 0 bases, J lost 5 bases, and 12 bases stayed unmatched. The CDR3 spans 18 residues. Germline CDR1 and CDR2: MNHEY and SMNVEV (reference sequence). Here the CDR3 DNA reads TGTGCCAGCAGTTTATCCCGCTCGTGGGCTAGCGGGAGGCACGAGCAGTACTTC. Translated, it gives CASSLSRSWASGRHEQYF.

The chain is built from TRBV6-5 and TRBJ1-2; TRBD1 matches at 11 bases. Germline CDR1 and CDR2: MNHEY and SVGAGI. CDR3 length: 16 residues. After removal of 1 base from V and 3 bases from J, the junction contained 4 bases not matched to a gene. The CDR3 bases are TGTGCCAGCAGTTACTATAGGACAGGGGGCGACTATGGCTACACCTTC. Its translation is CASSYYRTGGDYGYTF.

The CDR3 is CASFSGTVSYEQYF. CDR3 bases: TGTGCCAGTTTCTCCGGGACAGTCTCATACGAGCAGTACTTC. V usage is TRBV18 and J usage is TRBJ2-7; TRBD1 agrees at 7 bases. CDR1 KGHSH and CDR2 LQKENI come from the germline V gene. V gave up 9 bases and J gave up 4 bases; unmatched junction bases: 12. The CDR3 runs 14 residues. Together with reference TRBV18 and TRBJ2-7, the CDR3 gives the full variable domain: NAGVMQNPRHLVRRRGQEARLRCSPMKGHSHVYWYRQLPEEGLKFMVYLQKENIIDESGMPKERFSAEFPKEGPSILRIQQVVRGDSAAYFCASFSGTVSYEQYFGPGTRLTVT.

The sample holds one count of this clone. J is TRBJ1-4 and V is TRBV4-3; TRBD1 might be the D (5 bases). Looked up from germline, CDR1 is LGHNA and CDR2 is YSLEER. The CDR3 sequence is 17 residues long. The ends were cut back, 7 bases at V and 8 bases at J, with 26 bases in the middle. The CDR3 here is CASTYSPSGLGWEKLFF. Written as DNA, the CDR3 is TGCGCCAGCACCTATTCCCCCTCAGGGCTGGGTTGGGAAAAACTGTTTTTT.

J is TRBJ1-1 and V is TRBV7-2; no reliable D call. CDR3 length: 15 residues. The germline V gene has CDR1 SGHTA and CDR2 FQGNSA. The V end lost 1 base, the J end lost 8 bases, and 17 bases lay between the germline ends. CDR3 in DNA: TGTGCCAGCAGCTTAGAGTTACTAATGAATTCCGAAGCTTTCTTT. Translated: CASSLELLMNSEAFF.

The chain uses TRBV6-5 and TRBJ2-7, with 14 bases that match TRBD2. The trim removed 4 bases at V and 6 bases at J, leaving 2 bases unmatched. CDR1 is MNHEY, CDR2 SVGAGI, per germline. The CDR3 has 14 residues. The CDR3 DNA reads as TGTGCCAGCAGTTCCGGGACTAGCGGGAGCGAGCAGTACTTC. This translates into CASSSGTSGSEQYF.

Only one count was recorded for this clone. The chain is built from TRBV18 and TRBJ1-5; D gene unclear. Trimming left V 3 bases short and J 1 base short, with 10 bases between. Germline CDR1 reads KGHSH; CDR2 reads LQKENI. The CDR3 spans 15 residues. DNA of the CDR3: TGTGCCAGCTCACCGACATCGGGGAGCAATCAGCCCCAGCATTTT. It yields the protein CASSPTSGSNQPQHF. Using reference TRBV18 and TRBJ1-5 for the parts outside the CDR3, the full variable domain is NAGVMQNPRHLVRRRGQEARLRCSPMKGHSHVYWYRQLPEEGLKFMVYLQKENIIDESGMPKERFSAEFPKEGPSILRIQQVVRGDSAAYFCASSPTSGSNQPQHFGDGTRLSIL.

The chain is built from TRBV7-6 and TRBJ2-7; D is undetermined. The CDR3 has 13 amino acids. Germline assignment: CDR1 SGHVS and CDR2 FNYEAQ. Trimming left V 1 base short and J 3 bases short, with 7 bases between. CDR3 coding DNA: TGTGCCAGCAGCTTAGGGTCCGGCTACGAGCAGTACTTC. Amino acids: CASSLGSGYEQYF.

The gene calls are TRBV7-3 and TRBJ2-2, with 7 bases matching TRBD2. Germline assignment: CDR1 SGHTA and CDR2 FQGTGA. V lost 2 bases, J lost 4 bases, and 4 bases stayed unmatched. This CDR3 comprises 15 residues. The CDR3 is CASSLGGGVTGELFF. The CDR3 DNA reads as TGTGCCAGCAGCTTAGGGGGAGGGGTCACCGGGGAGCTGTTTTTT.

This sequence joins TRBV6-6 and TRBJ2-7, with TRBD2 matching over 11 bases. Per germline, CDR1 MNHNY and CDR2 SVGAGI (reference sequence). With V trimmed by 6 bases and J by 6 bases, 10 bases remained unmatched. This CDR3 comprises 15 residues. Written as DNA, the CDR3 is TGTGCCAGCAGAAAAACTAGCGGGAGTTTATCCGAGCAGTACTTC. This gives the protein CASRKTSGSLSEQYF.

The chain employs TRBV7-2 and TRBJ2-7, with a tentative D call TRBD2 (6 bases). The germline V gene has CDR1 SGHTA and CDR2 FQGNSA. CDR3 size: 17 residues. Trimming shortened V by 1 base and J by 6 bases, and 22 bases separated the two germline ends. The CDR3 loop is CASSLGPPAGRLGEQYF. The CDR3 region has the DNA TGTGCCAGCAGCTTAGGCCCCCCGGCGGGAAGGCTAGGCGAGCAGTACTTC.

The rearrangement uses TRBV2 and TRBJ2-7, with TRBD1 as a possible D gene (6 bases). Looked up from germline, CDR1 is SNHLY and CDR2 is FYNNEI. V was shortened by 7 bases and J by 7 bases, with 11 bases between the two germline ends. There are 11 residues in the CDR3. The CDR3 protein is CASTSRGEQYF. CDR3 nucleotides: TGTGCCAGCACCTCGAGGGGGGAGCAGTACTTC.

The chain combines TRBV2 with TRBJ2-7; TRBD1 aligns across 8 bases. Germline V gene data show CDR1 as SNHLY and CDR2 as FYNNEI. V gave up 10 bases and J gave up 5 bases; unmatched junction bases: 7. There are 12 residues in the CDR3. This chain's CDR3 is CAIQDRVDEQYF. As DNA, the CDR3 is TGTGCCATCCAGGACAGGGTCGACGAGCAGTACTTC.

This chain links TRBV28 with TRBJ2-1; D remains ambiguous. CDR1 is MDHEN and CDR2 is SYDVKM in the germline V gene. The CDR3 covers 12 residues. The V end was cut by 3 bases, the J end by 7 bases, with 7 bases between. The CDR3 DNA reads TGTGCCAGCAGTTTGACTTTGAATGAGCAGTTCTTC. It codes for CASSLTLNEQFF.

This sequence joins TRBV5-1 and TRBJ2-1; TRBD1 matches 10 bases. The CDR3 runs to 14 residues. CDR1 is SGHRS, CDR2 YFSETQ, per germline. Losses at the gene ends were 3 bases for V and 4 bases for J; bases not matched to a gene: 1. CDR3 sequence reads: CASSWDRGYNEQFF. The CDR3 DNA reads TGCGCCAGCAGCTGGGACAGGGGATACAATGAGCAGTTCTTC. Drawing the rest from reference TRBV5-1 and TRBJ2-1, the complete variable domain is KAGVTQTPRYLIKTRGQQVTLSCSPISGHRSVSWYQQTPGQGLQFLFEYFSETQRNKGNFPGRFSGRQFSNSRSEMNVSTLELGDSALYLCASSWDRGYNEQFFGPGTRLTVL.

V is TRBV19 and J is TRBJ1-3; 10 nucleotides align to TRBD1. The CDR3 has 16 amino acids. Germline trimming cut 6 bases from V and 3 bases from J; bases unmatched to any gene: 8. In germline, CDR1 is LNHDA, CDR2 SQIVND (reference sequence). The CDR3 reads CASRIMTGGIGNTIYF. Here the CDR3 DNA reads TGTGCCAGTAGAATAATGACAGGGGGCATTGGAAACACCATATATTTT.

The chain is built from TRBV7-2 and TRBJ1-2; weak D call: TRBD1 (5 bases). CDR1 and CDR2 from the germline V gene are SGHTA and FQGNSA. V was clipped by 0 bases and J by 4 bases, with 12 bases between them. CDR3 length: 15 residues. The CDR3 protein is CASSLATEAVYGYTF. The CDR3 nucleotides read TGTGCCAGCAGCTTAGCGACAGAGGCTGTCTATGGCTACACCTTC.

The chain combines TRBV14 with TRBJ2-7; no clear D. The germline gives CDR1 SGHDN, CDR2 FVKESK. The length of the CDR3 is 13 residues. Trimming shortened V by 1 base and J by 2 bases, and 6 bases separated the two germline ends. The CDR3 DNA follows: TGTGCCAGCAGCCAAGTACTAACCTACGAGCAGTACTTC. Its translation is CASSQVLTYEQYF.

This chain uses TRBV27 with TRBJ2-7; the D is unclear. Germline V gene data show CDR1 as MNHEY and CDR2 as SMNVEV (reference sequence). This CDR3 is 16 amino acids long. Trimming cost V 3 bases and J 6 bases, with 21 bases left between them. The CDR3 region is CASSFRETLSAPEQYF. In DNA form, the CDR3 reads TGTGCCAGCAGTTTCCGCGAAACCCTTAGTGCGCCCGAGCAGTACTTC.

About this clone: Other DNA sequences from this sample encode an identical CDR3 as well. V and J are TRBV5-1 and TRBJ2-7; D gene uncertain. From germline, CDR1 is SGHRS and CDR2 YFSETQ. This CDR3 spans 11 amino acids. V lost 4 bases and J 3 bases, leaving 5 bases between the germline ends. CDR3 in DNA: TGCGCCAGCAGCCCAGGCTACGAGCAGTACTTC. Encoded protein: CASSPGYEQYF.

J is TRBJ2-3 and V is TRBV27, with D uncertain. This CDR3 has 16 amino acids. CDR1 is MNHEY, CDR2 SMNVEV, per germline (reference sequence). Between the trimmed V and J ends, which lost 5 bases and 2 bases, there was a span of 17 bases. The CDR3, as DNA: TGTGCCAGCAGTATTGTTACCCGAGTCGACACAGATACGCAGTATTTT. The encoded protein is CASSIVTRVDTDTQYF.